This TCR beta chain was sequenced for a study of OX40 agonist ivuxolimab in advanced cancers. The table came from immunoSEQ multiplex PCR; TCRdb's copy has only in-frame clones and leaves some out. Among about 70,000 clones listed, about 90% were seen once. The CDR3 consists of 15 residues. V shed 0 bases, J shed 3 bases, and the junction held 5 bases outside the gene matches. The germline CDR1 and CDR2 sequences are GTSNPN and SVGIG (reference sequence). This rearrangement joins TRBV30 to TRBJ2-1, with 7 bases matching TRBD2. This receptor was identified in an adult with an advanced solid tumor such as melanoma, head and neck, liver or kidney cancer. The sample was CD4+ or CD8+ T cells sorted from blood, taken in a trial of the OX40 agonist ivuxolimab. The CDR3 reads CAWSVAPSGYNEQFF. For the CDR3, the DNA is TGTGCCTGGAGTGTAGCCCCTAGCGGCTACAATGAGCAGTTCTTC.